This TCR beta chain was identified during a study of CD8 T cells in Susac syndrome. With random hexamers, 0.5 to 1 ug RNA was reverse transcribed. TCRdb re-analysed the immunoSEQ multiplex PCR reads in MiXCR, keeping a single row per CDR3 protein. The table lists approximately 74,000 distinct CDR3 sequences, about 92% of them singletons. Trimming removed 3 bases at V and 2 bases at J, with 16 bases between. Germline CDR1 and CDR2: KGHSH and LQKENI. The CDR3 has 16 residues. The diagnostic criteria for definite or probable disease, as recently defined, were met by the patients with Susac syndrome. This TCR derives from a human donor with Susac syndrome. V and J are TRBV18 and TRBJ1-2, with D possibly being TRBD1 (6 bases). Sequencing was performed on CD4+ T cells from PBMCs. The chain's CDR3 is CASSPQPGTQNYGYTF. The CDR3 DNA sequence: TGTGCCAGCTCACCTCAGCCAGGGACACAAAACTATGGCTACACCTTC.